Shown below are 26 T cell receptor beta chains from a single sample sequenced in a study of cytomegalovirus exposure and HLA in healthy donors. The method was immunoSEQ multiplex PCR; TCRdb's version includes in-frame clones alone and lacks a portion of them. The sample has 85,000 to 120,000 clones; about 85% are singletons. Sequences were obtained from PBMCs. The source is a woman under 30 in good health and CMV-seropositive.

V usage is TRBV28 and J usage is TRBJ2-7; 9 bases align to TRBD1. V shed 5 bases, J shed 4 bases, and the junction held 3 bases outside the gene matches. The CDR3 contains 13 residues. Germline V gene data show CDR1 as MDHEN and CDR2 as SYDVKM. This CDR3 reads CASSADRGYEQYV. The CDR3 bases are TGTGCCAGCAGTGCGGACAGGGGTTACGAGCAGTACGTC.

This clone was recorded only once. The chain recombines TRBV7-9 with TRBJ2-1; D is perhaps TRBD2 (5 bases). This CDR3 contains 16 residues. The V end lost 3 bases, the J end lost 10 bases, and 22 bases lay between the germline ends. CDR1 SEHNR and CDR2 FQNEAQ come from the germline V gene (reference sequence). CDR3 in DNA: TGTGCCAGCAGCTTGATGAGGTTTGCGACGGGCGGGGAGCAGTTCTTC. Translating gives CASSLMRFATGGEQFF.

This chain joins TRBV6-4 and TRBJ1-5; TRBD1 agrees at 9 bases. The CDR3 is made up of 14 amino acids. Germline V gene lookup returns CDR1 MRHNA and CDR2 SNTAGT. Trimming took 6 bases from V and 7 from J; bases not matched to a gene: 7. The CDR3 region has the DNA TGTGCCAGCAGCGAGGGACAGGGAGGCCAGCCCCAGCATTTT. This encodes CASSEGQGGQPQHF.

The gene calls are TRBV4-3 and TRBJ1-2; D uncertain. V was clipped by 0 bases and J by 4 bases, with 9 bases between them. The CDR3 totals 14 residues. Germline V gene data show CDR1 as LGHNA and CDR2 as YSLEER. CDR3 DNA: TGCGCCAGCAGCCAAGAAAGCAATGCCTATGGCTACACCTTC. Translation gives CASSQESNAYGYTF.

This rearrangement joins TRBV7-9 to TRBJ2-1; the match to TRBD2 covers 16 bases. The CDR3 length is 17 residues. The J segment lost 9 bases and the V segment lost 4 bases, leaving 9 bases of the junction unmatched. Germline CDR1 SEHNR, CDR2 FQNEAQ (reference sequence). The CDR3 DNA reads as TGTGCCAGCAGCTCACAAGGGACTAGCGGGGGGGCCGGTGAGCAGTTCTTC. Its translation: CASSSQGTSGGAGEQFF.

The J gene is TRBJ2-5, the V gene TRBV5-4; 8 bases map to TRBD2. V was pared by 2 bases and J by 6 bases, with 6 bases of the junction left unmatched. The CDR3 has 14 residues. Germline CDR1 SGHNT, CDR2 YYREEE (reference sequence). CDR3 nucleotide sequence: TGTGCCAGCAGCTTTCGGGGGGGGTCGCAGACCCAGTACTTC. Its translation: CASSFRGGSQTQYF.

The chain has TRBV6-1 and TRBJ1-3, with TRBD1 identical over 7 bases. The CDR3 is made up of 14 amino acids. CDR1 is MNHNS, CDR2 SASEGT, per germline. J lost 2 bases, V lost 5 bases, and 3 bases had no gene match. The DNA of the CDR3 is TGTGCCAGCAGTACACAGGGGACTGGAAACACCATATATTTT. Translated: CASSTQGTGNTIYF.

CDR3 amino acids: CASSQFLRMVSGEKLFF. In DNA, the CDR3 is TGCGCCAGCAGCCAGTTTCTGAGGATGGTCTCGGGTGAAAAACTGTTTTTT. J is TRBJ1-4 and V is TRBV4-1, with unresolved D. The ends were cut back, 3 bases at V and 7 bases at J, with 21 bases in the middle. Germline V lookup: CDR1 MGHRA, CDR2 YSYEKL. The CDR3 totals 17 residues.

The V call is TRBV5-4, the J call TRBJ2-7, with 7 nucleotides matching TRBD1. The germline V gene encodes CDR1 SGHNT and CDR2 YYREEE (reference sequence). The CDR3 spans 16 residues. V shed 2 bases, J shed 1 base, and the junction held 9 bases outside the gene matches. CDR3 in amino acids: CASSFRTGLRSYEQYF. CDR3 in DNA: TGTGCCAGCAGCTTCCGGACAGGACTGAGGTCCTACGAGCAGTACTTC.

This chain connects TRBV6-6 to TRBJ2-3, with a possible D match to TRBD2 (5 bases). Germline V gene lookup returns CDR1 MNHNY and CDR2 SVGAGI (reference sequence). The CDR3 has 12 residues. The ends were cut back, 8 bases at V and 4 bases at J, with 10 bases in the middle. The CDR3 here is CASLGNADTQYF. The CDR3, as DNA: TGTGCCAGCCTCGGGAACGCAGATACGCAGTATTTT.

This chain joins TRBV19 and TRBJ1-4; 8 bases are shared with TRBD1. This CDR3 has 19 residues. V dropped 4 bases and J dropped 2; count of bases not matched to a gene: 15. Per germline, CDR1 LNHDA and CDR2 SQIVND (reference sequence). The CDR3 DNA sequence: TGTGCCAGTAGTACCCAAGGGACAGGCCTTGTAACTACTAATGAAAAACTGTTTTTT. This encodes CASSTQGTGLVTTNEKLFF.

This sequence joins TRBV5-6 and TRBJ1-1; a possible D gene is TRBD1 (5 bases). The CDR3 is made up of 11 amino acids. Germline CDR1 reads SGHDT; CDR2 reads YYEEEE. Deletions cut 0 bases from V and 9 bases from J, with 6 bases between. The CDR3 DNA sequence: TGTGCCAGCAGCTTGGGGGGCCAAGCTTTCTTT. This translates into CASSLGGQAFF. The full variable domain, with the rest looked up from reference TRBV5-6 and TRBJ1-1, is DAGVTQSPTHLIKTRGQQVTLRCSPKSGHDTVSWYQQALGQGPQFIFQYYEEEERQRGNFPDRFSGHQFPNYSSELNVNALLLGDSALYLCASSLGGQAFFGQGTRLTVV.

The V gene is TRBV7-2, the J gene TRBJ2-2, with D unresolved. The ends were cut back, 1 base at V and 0 bases at J, with 6 bases in the middle. CDR1 SGHTA and CDR2 FQGNSA come from the germline V gene. There are 15 residues in the CDR3. The CDR3 loop reads CASSLGGTNTGELFF. CDR3 DNA: TGTGCCAGCAGCTTAGGAGGAACGAACACCGGGGAGCTGTTTTTT.

The CDR3 sequence: CASSLIGAGSEQYV. The CDR3 region has the DNA TGCGCCAGCAGCTTGATTGGGGCCGGCTCCGAGCAGTACGTC. This chain uses TRBV5-1 with TRBJ2-7; D perhaps matches TRBD1 (5 bases). CDR1 SGHRS and CDR2 YFSETQ come from the germline V gene. Trimming left V 1 base short and J 6 bases short, with 14 bases between. This CDR3 region has 14 residues.

The genes are TRBV7-9 and TRBJ2-7; D gene uncertain. V lost 2 bases and J lost 2, with 7 bases in between. The CDR3 covers 13 residues. Per germline, CDR1 SEHNR and CDR2 FQNEAQ (reference sequence). In DNA form, the CDR3 reads TGTGCCAGCAGCTTACACCAGACCTACGAGCAGTACTTC. Its translation: CASSLHQTYEQYF.

The V and J genes are TRBV29-1 and TRBJ2-1; TRBD1 is a possible D gene (6 bases). The germline V and J ends were trimmed by 6 bases and 4 bases, with 13 bases remaining between them. The CDR3 extends over 13 amino acids. In germline, CDR1 is SQVTM, CDR2 ANQGSEA. The CDR3 DNA reads TGCAGCGTGTACCCCGGACAGTACAATGAGCAGTTCTTC. Residues: CSVYPGQYNEQFF.

The chain uses TRBV28 and TRBJ1-1; TRBD1 agrees at 8 bases. V dropped 3 bases and J dropped 5; count of bases not matched to a gene: 8. This CDR3 has 15 residues. CDR1 MDHEN and CDR2 SYDVKM come from the germline V gene. This chain's CDR3 is CASSFYGTGGTEAFF. CDR3 DNA: TGTGCCAGCAGTTTCTACGGGACAGGCGGGACTGAAGCTTTCTTT.

V is TRBV19 and J is TRBJ2-2, with 9 positions matching TRBD2. Germline trimming cut 5 bases from V and 4 bases from J; bases unmatched to any gene: 8. CDR3 size: 16 residues. Germline values: CDR1 LNHDA, CDR2 SQIVND (reference sequence). The CDR3 loop reads CASSLPSGGLTGELFF. The DNA for the CDR3 is TGTGCCAGTAGTCTCCCAAGCGGGGGGCTCACCGGGGAGCTGTTTTTT. The complete variable domain, with remaining parts taken from reference TRBV19 and TRBJ2-2, reads DGGITQSPKYLFRKEGQNVTLSCEQNLNHDAMYWYRQDPGQGLRLIYYSQIVNDFQKGDIAEGYSVSREKKESFPLTVTSAQKNPTAFYLCASSLPSGGLTGELFFGEGSRLTVL.

The rearrangement joins TRBV6-1 to TRBJ2-7; 11 bases are a match to TRBD1. Germline CDR1 MNHNS, CDR2 SASEGT. V shed 4 bases and J 5 bases; nucleotides not matched to a gene: 7. The CDR3 spans 15 residues. The CDR3 sequence is CASSAMDRGPNEQYV. CDR3 sequence (DNA): TGTGCCAGCAGTGCTATGGACAGGGGGCCCAACGAGCAGTACGTC.

The count of this clone is one. The chain combines TRBV18 with TRBJ2-1; tentatively, D is TRBD2 (5 bases). The CDR3 length is 11 residues. V was pared by 6 bases and J by 9 bases, with 9 bases between. The germline V gene has CDR1 KGHSH and CDR2 LQKENI. This chain's CDR3 is CASSHSGEQFF. The CDR3 coding sequence is TGTGCCAGCTCTCACAGCGGTGAGCAGTTCTTC. The entire variable domain, with the rest obtained from reference TRBV18 and TRBJ2-1, is as follows: NAGVMQNPRHLVRRRGQEARLRCSPMKGHSHVYWYRQLPEEGLKFMVYLQKENIIDESGMPKERFSAEFPKEGPSILRIQQVVRGDSAAYFCASSHSGEQFFGPGTRLTVL.

J is TRBJ1-5 and V is TRBV5-5; TRBD1 aligns across 9 bases. V was clipped by 5 bases and J by 5 bases; unmatched bases: 2. The CDR3 totals 13 residues. Germline V gives CDR1 SGHKS, CDR2 YYEKEE (reference sequence). The CDR3 region is CASSWDRDQPQHF. Here the CDR3 DNA reads TGTGCCAGCAGTTGGGACAGGGATCAGCCCCAGCATTTT.

The chain is built from TRBV28 and TRBJ1-5, with TRBD1 matching 10 bases. CDR1 MDHEN and CDR2 SYDVKM come from the germline V gene. With 6 bases clipped from V and 6 bases from J, the junction kept 11 bases outside the gene matches. The length of the CDR3 is 16 residues. The CDR3 DNA reads as TGTGCCAGCAGCATAGCAGGGACAGGGGCGAGTCAGCCCCAGCATTTT. Amino acid sequence: CASSIAGTGASQPQHF.

J is TRBJ2-7 and V is TRBV7-2; 7 bases map to TRBD2. Per the germline V gene, CDR1 is SGHTA and CDR2 is FQGNSA. The V segment lost 4 bases and the J segment 3 bases; nucleotides outside the gene matches: 12. The CDR3 spans 16 residues. The CDR3 loop is CASSSSGRGGIYEQYF. For the CDR3, the DNA is TGTGCCAGCAGCTCTTCAGGGCGCGGGGGTATCTACGAGCAGTACTTC.

This chain links TRBV5-4 with TRBJ2-3, with 12 bases matching TRBD2. The germline gives CDR1 SGHNT, CDR2 YYREEE (reference sequence). Losses at the gene ends were 4 bases for V and 0 bases for J; bases not matched to a gene: 3. The CDR3 loop spans 16 amino acids. The CDR3 loop is CASSPGLAGSTDTQYF. CDR3 nucleotide sequence: TGTGCCAGCAGCCCCGGACTAGCGGGGAGCACAGATACGCAGTATTTT. Drawing the rest from reference TRBV5-4 and TRBJ2-3, the complete variable domain is ETGVTQSPTHLIKTRGQQVTLRCSSQSGHNTVSWYQQALGQGPQFIFQYYREEENGRGNFPPRFSGLQFPNYSSELNVNALELDDSALYLCASSPGLAGSTDTQYFGPGTRLTVL.

The CDR3 DNA sequence: TGTGCCAGCTCACGCACCGGGACAGGGGAAGCCGATGAGCAGTTCTTC. Encoded protein: CASSRTGTGEADEQFF. The rearrangement joins TRBV18 to TRBJ2-1; 10 nucleotides agree with TRBD1. J lost 8 bases, V lost 4 bases, and 11 bases had no gene match. This CDR3 spans 16 amino acids. Germline assignment: CDR1 KGHSH and CDR2 LQKENI.

The chain joins TRBV19 to TRBJ1-5, with TRBD1 as a possible D gene (5 bases). The CDR3 consists of 13 residues. Germline V CDR1 and CDR2: LNHDA, SQIVND (reference sequence). V was clipped by 5 bases and J by 6 bases, with 11 bases between them. CDR3 sequence reads: CASSLFQGQPQHF. In DNA, the CDR3 is TGTGCCAGTAGTTTATTCCAGGGTCAGCCCCAGCATTTT.